This entry concerns a single TCR beta chain. This record comes from a study of T cell responses to AZD1222 COVID-19 vaccine. Profiling relied on immunoSEQ multiplex PCR, and the TCRdb table lists in-frame clones only, not all of them. The data show 150,000 or so clones, about 89% seen once. Germline lookup yields CDR1 SQVTM and CDR2 ANQGSEA. The CDR3 has 13 residues. V was cut by 3 bases and J by 0 bases, with 8 bases left in between. The rearrangement joins TRBV29-1 to TRBJ1-1; D gene unclear. The source material was peripheral blood, sampled on day 0 of AZD1222 vaccination. This receptor was obtained from an adult in good health. The CDR3 protein is CSVDFRMNTEAFF. The CDR3 DNA sequence: TGCAGCGTTGATTTCAGGATGAACACTGAAGCTTTCTTT.